This T cell receptor (beta chain) was found in a study of T cell repertoires in cytomegalovirus infection. Study-wide background: Public signatures in TCR beta pointed to CMV infection and matching HLA type.

This clonotype has ten or more counts. As yet, its antigen is unknown. TCRdb recomputed calls from the reads with MiXCR, one row per CDR3 protein. Seen here are approximately 190,000 distinct CDR3 sequences, about a tenth observed once, and the top ten hold around 4.4%. V lost 4 bases and J 4 bases, leaving 12 bases between the germline ends. CDR1 is SGHTA, CDR2 FQGNSA, per germline. The CDR3 is 14 amino acids. Study-level points and caveats: What dominated the ex vivo response were HLA-C-restricted CMV-specific TCR beta clonotypes. Individuals carrying CMV plus the relevant HLA were identified by cumulative frequency of public TCR beta families.

The genes are TRBV7-2 and TRBJ2-3; tentatively, D is TRBD2 (7 bases). The sample taken for sequencing was PBMCs. This clonotype was obtained from a human donor in good health (CMV status not recorded). Some clones in this sample may be carry-over from other donors' samples. The CDR3 region has the DNA TGTGCCAGCAGCTCGGGGGGCCCCCCAGATACGCAGTATTTT. Amino acid sequence: CASSSGGPPDTQYF.